Listed below are T cell receptor beta chains from one sample, sequenced in a study of T cells after yellow fever vaccination. TCRdb itself ran the 5' RACE reads through MiXCR, one entry per CDR3 protein. Of 500,000 to 650,000 distinct CDR3 sequences in the sample, around an eighth were seen once. The sample here was PBMCs, taken on the day of the yellow fever booster vaccination. Receptor source: a man younger than 40 who received the YFV17D yellow fever vaccine. Each CDR3 is given with its conserved first and last residue. The order of the fields is J gene, clone size, D gene, V gene, CDR3 DNA, CDR3 protein. The D gene is left open where the match is weak. Not every row has a clone size; where given, it reads once, few, many or a size class.

>TRBJ1-4|.|.|TRBV6-5
TGTGCCAGCAGTTTTCTGGGGGCAACTAATGATAAACTGTTTTTT
CASSFLGATNDKLFF
>TRBJ2-7|.|TRBD2|TRBV7-2
TGTGCCAGCAGCTCCCGACTAGCGGGAGCCACCTACGAGCAGTACTTC
CASSSRLAGATYEQYF
>TRBJ1-5|.|.|TRBV20-1
TGCAGTGCTAGGGGGGGTTATAGCAATCAGCCCCAGCATTTT
CSARGGYSNQPQHF
>TRBJ1-5|few|.|TRBV3-1
TGTGCCAGCAGCCTGGACCTTAAAGGGCCCCAGCATTTT
CASSLDLKGPQHF
>TRBJ1-5|few|.|TRBV7-9
TGTGCCAGCAGAATGGGATTTCAGCCCCAGCATTTT
CASRMGFQPQHF
>TRBJ1-5|.|.|TRBV19
TGTGCCAGTAGAAGGGTACAGGGAGATCAGCCCCAGCATTTT
CASRRVQGDQPQHF
>TRBJ1-2|.|TRBD1|TRBV20-1
TGCAGTGCTTCCGGGACAGGGGCCTATGGCTACACCTTC
CSASGTGAYGYTF
>TRBJ2-7|.|TRBD2|TRBV20-1
TGCAGTGCTAGGGGACTAGCGGGAGACGAGCAGTACTTC
CSARGLAGDEQYF
>TRBJ2-6|.|.|TRBV25-1
TGTGCCAGCCAAAACTCTGGGGCCAACGTCCTGACTTTC
CASQNSGANVLTF
>TRBJ2-1|.|.|TRBV7-7
TGTGCTAGCAGCTTAGATCGGAGCGGTGAGCAGTTCTTC
CASSLDRSGEQFF
>TRBJ1-1|few|TRBD1|TRBV7-9
TGTGCCTCTTTTTGGGACAGCGTCGACAACACTGAAGCTTTCTTT
CASFWDSVDNTEAFF
>TRBJ1-2|few|TRBD1|TRBV20-1
TGCAGTGCTAGAGTTCTACAGGGGGCCGGCTATGGCTACACCTTC
CSARVLQGAGYGYTF
>TRBJ2-7|.|TRBD1|TRBV30
TGTGCCTGGAGACAGGGGGCCACCTACGAGCAGTACTTC
CAWRQGATYEQYF
>TRBJ2-7|.|TRBD2|TRBV7-2
TGTGCCAGCAGCCGATCTCCGGGAGGCCTCGGGGAGCAGTACTTC
CASSRSPGGLGEQYF
>TRBJ2-4|.|.|TRBV11-2
TGTGCCAGCAGCTTGGAGATTAGCCCACTGCTAGCCAAAAACATTCAGTACTTC
CASSLEISPLLAKNIQYF
>TRBJ1-1|.|.|TRBV7-2
TGTGCCAGCAGCCGAACACAGAACACTGAAGCTTTCTTT
CASSRTQNTEAFF
>TRBJ2-5|many|.|TRBV18
TGTGCCAGCAGTCCTCCGGGACGTGGAGAGACCCAGTACTTC
CASSPPGRGETQYF
>TRBJ2-5|.|TRBD2|TRBV7-3
TGTGCCAGCAGCTTAACGTCTTGGGCTAGCGGGAGGGTGAAGACCCAGTACTTC
CASSLTSWASGRVKTQYF
>TRBJ2-7|few|TRBD2|TRBV20-1
TGCAGTGCTAGATCTAGCGGGAGTGGGACCTCCTACGAGCAGTACTTC
CSARSSGSGTSYEQYF
>TRBJ2-3|.|TRBD2|TRBV6-1
TGTGCCAGCAGAAAACTAGCGGGTCCCGCAGATACGCAGTATTTT
CASRKLAGPADTQYF
>TRBJ2-4|few|TRBD2|TRBV28
TGTGCCAGCACTCTCTCCGGACTAGCGGGAGACAAAAACATTCAGTACTTC
CASTLSGLAGDKNIQYF
>TRBJ2-3|few|TRBD1|TRBV29-1
TGCAGCGTTCGAAGGGACAGCGTATCTGGTACGCAGTATTTT
CSVRRDSVSGTQYF
>TRBJ2-1|many|TRBD2|TRBV9
TGTGCCAGCAGCGTAGCATTGGCTAGCGGGGGCTACAATGAGCAGTTCTTC
CASSVALASGGYNEQFF
>TRBJ2-7|.|.|TRBV7-9
TGTGCCAGCAGCTCCCCCGGGGAGGCCACCTACGAGCAGTACTTC
CASSSPGEATYEQYF
>TRBJ1-1|few|.|TRBV7-9
TGTGCCAGCACCCTTGCGGGGGCGGCTGAAGCTTTCTTT
CASTLAGAAEAFF
>TRBJ2-7|many|TRBD1|TRBV3-1
TGTGCCAGCAGCCTCCCGGGACAGGGGGCCAAAGAGCAGTACTTC
CASSLPGQGAKEQYF
>TRBJ2-1|few|TRBD2|TRBV24-1
TGTGCCACCAGTGATTCCCCGGCGGGAGAGTACAATGAGCAGTTCTTC
CATSDSPAGEYNEQFF
>TRBJ2-3|few|TRBD1|TRBV7-9
TGTGCCAGCAGCTCCCCGGGACAGGCATTATTCACAGATACGCAGTATTTT
CASSSPGQALFTDTQYF
>TRBJ2-3|few|.|TRBV5-6
TGTGCCAGCAGCTCCTTAGAGCGACCAGATACGCAGTATTTT
CASSSLERPDTQYF
>TRBJ2-1|.|.|TRBV12-3/TRBV12-4
TGTGCCAGCACCACGGGGAGGTACAATGAGCAGTTCTTC
CASTTGRYNEQFF
>TRBJ2-3|many|.|TRBV20-1
TGCAGTGCTAGAGGTGTGGGTTGGGGAGCTAGCACAGATACGCAGTATTTT
CSARGVGWGASTDTQYF
>TRBJ2-7|.|.|TRBV20-1
TGCAGTGCTAGTAGCCTAGCGTGCTCCTACGAGCAGTACTTC
CSASSLACSYEQYF
>TRBJ2-3|few|.|TRBV3-1
TGTGCCAGCAGCCAAGTTGTAGATACGCAGTATTTT
CASSQVVDTQYF
>TRBJ1-2|few|.|TRBV29-1
TGCAGCGGAGCCGACGGCTACTATGGCTACACCTTC
CSGADGYYGYTF
>TRBJ2-5|many|TRBD2|TRBV20-1
TGCAGTGCTAGACACACGGGACTAGCGGGAGGGAAAGAGACCCAGTACTTC
CSARHTGLAGGKETQYF
>TRBJ1-2|.|.|TRBV6-7
TGTGCCAGCAGTTTCAGGAAGAACTATGGCTACACCTTC
CASSFRKNYGYTF
>TRBJ2-2|few|.|TRBV7-2
TGTGCCAGCAGCTTAGTTGGGACCTCGCAGACCGGGGAGCTGTTTTTT
CASSLVGTSQTGELFF
>TRBJ2-3|.|.|TRBV20-1
TGCAGTGCTCCAGATCGCAGCGCCCGGGGCACAGATACGCAGTATTTT
CSAPDRSARGTDTQYF
>TRBJ2-2|.|TRBD1|TRBV12-3/TRBV12-4
TGTGCCAGCAGTCCCCAGGGGGTCGGGCTGTTTTTT
CASSPQGVGLFF
>TRBJ1-4|.|.|TRBV28
TGTGCCAGCAGTTTCTCGGGGGTTGTTGAAAAACTGTTTTTT
CASSFSGVVEKLFF
>TRBJ1-2|.|TRBD1|TRBV29-1
TGCAGCGTTGAACCGGGACAGGGTTCGGGGCTTTACACCTTC
CSVEPGQGSGLYTF
>TRBJ2-1|few|.|TRBV7-9
TGTGCCAGCAGCCCCCCCCCGCGCGAGTCCTACAATGAGCAGTTCTTC
CASSPPPRESYNEQFF
>TRBJ1-6|few|TRBD1|TRBV27
TGTGCCAGCAGTTCGGGACAGGGGGCGTCCTATAATTCACCCCTCCACTTT
CASSSGQGASYNSPLHF
>TRBJ2-1|few|.|TRBV4-3
TGCGCCAGCAGCCAAGGAATCGAAGGGATCATGTACAATGAGCAGTTCTTC
CASSQGIEGIMYNEQFF
>TRBJ1-1|many|TRBD1|TRBV10-3
TGTGCCATCAGGGACAGGGTTGAAGCTTTCTTT
CAIRDRVEAFF
>TRBJ2-2|.|.|TRBV20-1
TGCAGTGCTACAGCATCAGGCACCGGGGAGCTGTTTTTT
CSATASGTGELFF
>TRBJ2-7|.|.|TRBV20-1
TGCAGACCCCTCCCGGGCGAGCAGTACTTC
CRPLPGEQYF
>TRBJ2-7|few|.|TRBV29-1
TGCAGCGCGGTTGCGGGGGACACCTACGAGCAGTACTTC
CSAVAGDTYEQYF
>TRBJ2-5|.|TRBD2|TRBV9
TGTGCCAGCAGCGTACTAGCGGGATCGGGGGAGACCCAGTACTTC
CASSVLAGSGETQYF
>TRBJ2-1|.|.|TRBV10-3
TGTGCCATCAGTGTAGGGCCCAATGAGCAGTTCTTC
CAISVGPNEQFF